One and the same sample provided the 26 T cell receptor beta chains below, sequenced in a study of T-cell reconstitution after alpha-beta-depleted transplantation in children. Unique molecular identifiers featured in how the TCRbeta library was prepared. TCRdb re-analysed the PCR reads in MiXCR, keeping a single row per CDR3 protein. The top ten hold more than 2.5% of the sample, which has around 78,000 distinct CDR3 sequences, around 7.9% seen once. The sample consisted of PBMCs from the stem cell graft donor, taken from the stem cell graft. The receptors were gathered from a human donor who donated a stem cell graft to a child with acute lymphoblastic leukemia.

The gene calls are TRBV14 and TRBJ2-1, with D perhaps TRBD1 (8 bases). Trimming took off 6 bases at V and 8 bases at J, with 17 bases between the two ends. CDR1 and CDR2 (germline): SGHDN, FVKESK. The CDR3 loop spans 14 amino acids. CDR3 residues: CASRDREGIHEQFF. The CDR3 coding sequence is TGTGCCAGCAGGGACAGGGAGGGGATCCATGAGCAGTTCTTC.

This clonotype was recorded many times. The V and J genes are TRBV11-2 and TRBJ1-1; no firm D call. Trimming shortened V by 1 base and J by 3 bases, and 12 bases separated the two germline ends. CDR1 SGHAT and CDR2 FQNNGV come from the germline V gene. The CDR3 loop spans 15 amino acids. The CDR3 region has the DNA TGTGCCAGCAGCTTAGTTTGGCAGGTAGACACTGAAGCTTTCTTT. This gives the protein CASSLVWQVDTEAFF.

This clonotype has a count of ten or more. The genes are TRBV3-1 and TRBJ2-3; D ambiguous. V lost 3 bases, J lost 0 bases, and 19 bases lay in between. Germline V gives CDR1 LGHDT, CDR2 YNNKEL (reference sequence). The CDR3 covers 18 residues. The CDR3 coding sequence is TGTGCCAGCAGCCAGATGAGTAGCCCTGAACCTAGCACAGATACGCAGTATTTT. This sequence encodes CASSQMSSPEPSTDTQYF.

The sample holds many counts of this clonotype. The gene calls are TRBV5-6 and TRBJ2-3; 10 bases agree with TRBD1. The trim removed 5 bases at V and 5 bases at J, leaving 8 bases unmatched. The germline CDR1 and CDR2 sequences are SGHDT and YYEEEE. The CDR3 has 15 residues. The CDR3 sequence: CASSSADRGQDTQYF. As DNA, the CDR3 is TGTGCCAGCAGTTCTGCCGACAGGGGGCAAGATACGCAGTATTTT.

This clonotype has a count of ten or more. The J gene is TRBJ1-1, the V gene TRBV7-2; D gene uncertain. This CDR3 spans 15 amino acids. V was shortened by 1 base and J by 3 bases, with 12 bases between the two germline ends. CDR1 SGHTA and CDR2 FQGNSA come from the germline V gene. CDR3 region: CASSLGLRVDTEAFF. DNA for the CDR3: TGTGCCAGCAGCTTAGGTCTGCGGGTGGACACTGAAGCTTTCTTT. Full variable domain (remainder filled in from reference TRBV7-2 and TRBJ1-1): GAGVSQSPSNKVTEKGKDVELRCDPISGHTALYWYRQSLGQGLEFLIYFQGNSAPDKSGLPSDRFSAERTGGSVSTLTIQRTQQEDSAVYLCASSLGLRVDTEAFFGQGTRLTVV.

This clonotype was seen only a few times. V and J are TRBV7-8 and TRBJ1-6; possible D gene TRBD1, 5 bases. Germline CDR1 and CDR2: SGHVS and FQNEAQ. The CDR3 contains 19 residues. Trimming pared 4 bases from V and 0 bases from J, leaving 19 bases between. This chain's CDR3 is CASSSGPGTVSSYNSPLHF. In DNA form, the CDR3 reads TGTGCCAGCAGCTCCGGACCCGGGACCGTGAGCTCCTATAATTCACCCCTCCACTTT.

This clonotype was observed many times. The chain joins TRBV7-9 to TRBJ1-1; maybe TRBD1 (6 bases). Trimming took off 0 bases at V and 6 bases at J, with 14 bases between the two ends. This CDR3 spans 15 amino acids. Germline CDR1 reads SEHNR; CDR2 reads FQNEAQ (reference sequence). The CDR3 DNA reads as TGTGCCAGCAGCTTAGCGATTGGGGGGCCCGCTGAAGCTTTCTTT. Encoded protein: CASSLAIGGPAEAFF. Full variable domain (outside the CDR3, taken from reference TRBV7-9 and TRBJ1-1): DTGVSQNPRHKITKRGQNVTFRCDPISEHNRLYWYRQTLGQGPEFLTYFQNEAQLEKSRLLSDRFSAERPKGSFSTLEIQRTEQGDSAMYLCASSLAIGGPAEAFFGQGTRLTVV.

There are a few counts of this clonotype. The chain is built from TRBV4-1 and TRBJ2-3; weak D call: TRBD2 (5 bases). Trimming took 2 bases from V and 4 from J, leaving 10 bases between them. Germline-derived CDR1 and CDR2 are MGHRA and YSYEKL. The CDR3 runs to 14 residues. DNA for the CDR3: TGCGCCAGCAGCCAAAACGGGGTCCCAGATACGCAGTATTTT. It encodes CASSQNGVPDTQYF.

This clonotype was seen at least ten times. This sequence joins TRBV25-1 and TRBJ2-1, with D perhaps given as TRBD1 or TRBD2 (5 bases each). CDR1 is MGHDK and CDR2 is SYGVNS in the germline V gene. The V end was cut by 8 bases, the J end by 0 bases, with 14 bases between. The CDR3 totals 15 residues. The CDR3 region has the DNA TGTGCCAGCGGCCTTGGGACGGCCTCCTACAATGAGCAGTTCTTC. Its translation: CASGLGTASYNEQFF.

The sample holds many counts of this clonotype. The chain has TRBV5-1 and TRBJ2-7; TRBD1 agrees at 10 bases. The length of the CDR3 is 14 residues. Looked up from germline, CDR1 is SGHRS and CDR2 is YFSETQ. The ends lost 4 bases at V and 5 bases at J; junction bases unmatched: 6. This CDR3 reads CASSVPGQGNEQYF. CDR3 coding DNA: TGCGCCAGCAGCGTCCCGGGACAGGGGAACGAGCAGTACTTC.

This clonotype was recorded many times. The chain recombines TRBV12-3 or TRBV12-4 with TRBJ2-1; D gene ambiguous. V gave up 4 bases and J gave up 9 bases, with 10 bases separating them. This CDR3 contains 12 residues. The CDR3 protein is CASSSAKGEQFF. The CDR3 region has the DNA TGTGCCAGCAGTTCCGCTAAAGGTGAGCAGTTCTTC.

Many counts were recorded for this clonotype. The V gene is TRBV20-1, the J gene TRBJ2-1, with D perhaps given as TRBD1 or TRBD2 (5 bases each). V shed 4 bases and J shed 2 bases, with 12 bases lying between them. The germline CDR1 and CDR2 sequences are DFQATT and SNEGSKA (reference sequence). The CDR3 is made up of 14 amino acids. CDR3: CSAITRGAYNEQFF. CDR3 sequence (DNA): TGCAGTGCTATTACTAGGGGCGCCTACAATGAGCAGTTCTTC.

This clonotype was seen many times. An end of the junction does not agree with germline; a read error may underlie this. The V call is TRBV4-3, the J call TRBJ1-2; a possible D gene is TRBD1 (6 bases). Per the germline V gene, CDR1 is LGHNA and CDR2 is YSLEER. This CDR3 is 12 amino acids long. The CDR3 nucleotides read TGCGCCAGCAGCCAAGAAGGGACAAGGTACACTTTC. It codes for CASSQEGTRYTF.

This clonotype was seen ten or more times. The genes are TRBV4-1 and TRBJ2-1, with D unclear. CDR3 length: 12 amino acids. Germline CDR1 MGHRA, CDR2 YSYEKL. Trimming cost V 1 base and J 5 bases, with 3 bases left between them. DNA for the CDR3: TGCGCCAGCAGCCAAGGTAACAATGAGCAGTTCTTC. Protein product: CASSQGNNEQFF.

This clonotype was observed at least ten times. The chain's CDR3 is CASSQNTEAFF. The CDR3 coding sequence is TGTGCCAGCTCTCAGAACACTGAAGCTTTCTTT. The chain employs TRBV27 and TRBJ1-1; no reliable D call. The V and J ends lost 8 bases and 1 base respectively, with 5 bases between them. Germline-derived CDR1 and CDR2 are MNHEY and SMNVEV (reference sequence). The CDR3 loop spans 11 amino acids.

This clonotype has more than one count but fewer than ten. The chain joins TRBV6-5 to TRBJ2-2; a weak D match, TRBD1 (6 bases). Per germline, CDR1 MNHEY and CDR2 SVGAGI. Trimming removed 4 bases from V and 2 bases from J, with 14 bases in between. The CDR3 has 16 residues. For the CDR3, the DNA is TGTGCCAGCAGTTTTAAGACCGGGACAAACACCGGGGAGCTGTTTTTT. This sequence encodes CASSFKTGTNTGELFF.

This clonotype showed up many times. This chain links TRBV20-1 with TRBJ1-1; unclear D gene. V lost 2 bases and J lost 11, with 12 bases in between. The CDR3 contains 11 residues. CDR1 DFQATT and CDR2 SNEGSKA come from the germline V gene (reference sequence). The CDR3 DNA reads TGCAGTGCTAGATTTCTCCAATGCGCTTTCTTT. It yields the protein CSARFLQCAFF.

The J gene is TRBJ2-1, the V gene TRBV6-4; no definite D call. Trimming pared 0 bases from V and 7 bases from J, leaving 7 bases between. CDR1 MRHNA and CDR2 SNTAGT come from the germline V gene. There are 13 residues in the CDR3. This CDR3 reads CASSDSERNEQFF. The CDR3 coding sequence is TGTGCCAGCAGTGACTCAGAAAGAAATGAGCAGTTCTTC.

This clonotype was seen many times. The chain carries TRBV27 and TRBJ2-5; 10 nucleotides align to TRBD2. The germline V gene has CDR1 MNHEY and CDR2 SMNVEV (reference sequence). The CDR3 is made up of 15 amino acids. V shed 1 base and J 3 bases; nucleotides not matched to a gene: 2. CDR3 bases: TGTGCCAGCAGTTTATTAGCGGGAGGCGAAGAGACCCAGTACTTC. The encoded protein is CASSLLAGGEETQYF.

This clonotype was detected only a few times. The chain combines TRBV4-1 with TRBJ2-4; unclear D gene. CDR3 size: 17 residues. Germline V gene data show CDR1 as MGHRA and CDR2 as YSYEKL. V was cut by 4 bases and J by 0 bases, with 16 bases left in between. CDR3 nucleotide sequence: TGCGCCAGCAGCCCAGTAAGGGCCCCAAGAGCCAAAAACATTCAGTACTTC. Encoded protein: CASSPVRAPRAKNIQYF.

The chain has TRBV4-2 and TRBJ1-6; 10 bases agree with TRBD1. This CDR3 contains 15 residues. Trimming removed 3 bases from V and 10 bases from J; junction bases left unmatched: 6. In germline, CDR1 is LGHNA, CDR2 YNFKEQ. DNA of the CDR3: TGTGCCAGCAGCCAGGTGGGGACAGGGGTCTCACCCCTCCACTTT. Its protein is CASSQVGTGVSPLHF.

This clonotype was counted once. The chain combines TRBV13 with TRBJ2-3; tentative D call: TRBD2 (6 bases). V lost 6 bases and J 2 bases, leaving 12 bases between the germline ends. The CDR3 contains 14 residues. Germline V lookup: CDR1 PRHDT, CDR2 FYEKMQ (reference sequence). The CDR3 loop reads CASSPGGLTDTQYF. The CDR3 DNA sequence: TGTGCCAGCAGTCCCGGGGGTCTCACAGATACGCAGTATTTT.

This clonotype was counted ten times or more. This chain links TRBV11-2 with TRBJ2-1; 10 bases are a match to TRBD2. V shed 5 bases, J shed 7 bases, and the junction held 11 bases outside the gene matches. Germline assignment: CDR1 SGHAT and CDR2 FQNNGV. This CDR3 is built from 16 residues. Here the CDR3 DNA reads TGTGCCAGCAGCCCGCAACTAGCGGGAAGCCTGAATGAGCAGTTCTTC. Translation: CASSPQLAGSLNEQFF.

This clonotype was detected a few times. This rearrangement joins TRBV5-4 to TRBJ2-3; D perhaps matches TRBD1 (5 bases). The V end lost 0 bases, the J end lost 0 bases, and 11 bases lay between the germline ends. CDR3 size: 16 residues. From germline, CDR1 is SGHNT and CDR2 YYREEE (reference sequence). CDR3 nucleotide sequence: TGTGCCAGCAGCTTGGTGAGCAGGGCTAGCACAGATACGCAGTATTTT. It specifies CASSLVSRASTDTQYF.

As DNA, the CDR3 is TGCGCCAGCAGCTTGGCCAGGACGTCTGGGGCCAACGTCCTGACTTTC. Protein product: CASSLARTSGANVLTF. The chain uses TRBV5-1 and TRBJ2-6; no definite D call. Germline lookup yields CDR1 SGHRS and CDR2 YFSETQ. V lost 0 bases and J 1 base, leaving 8 bases between the germline ends. The CDR3 spans 16 residues.

This clonotype has ten or more counts. The chain's CDR3 is CSAASSSYNEQFF. CDR3 nucleotides: TGCAGCGCGGCCTCCAGCTCCTACAATGAGCAGTTCTTC. The chain joins TRBV29-1 to TRBJ2-1; D remains unclear. The CDR3 is made up of 13 amino acids. Trimming removed 7 bases at V and 0 bases at J, with 10 bases between. Germline V gene sequence: CDR1 SQVTM, CDR2 ANQGSEA.